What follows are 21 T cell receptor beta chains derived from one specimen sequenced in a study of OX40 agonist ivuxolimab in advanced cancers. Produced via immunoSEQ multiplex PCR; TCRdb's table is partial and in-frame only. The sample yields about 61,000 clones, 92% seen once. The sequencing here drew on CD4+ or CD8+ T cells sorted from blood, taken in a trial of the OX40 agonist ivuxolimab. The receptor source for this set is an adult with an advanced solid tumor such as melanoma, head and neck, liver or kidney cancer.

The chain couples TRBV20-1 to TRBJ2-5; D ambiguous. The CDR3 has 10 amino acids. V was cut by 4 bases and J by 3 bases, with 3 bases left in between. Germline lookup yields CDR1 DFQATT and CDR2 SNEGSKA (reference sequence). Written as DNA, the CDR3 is TGCAGTGCTATAGAAGAGACCCAGTACTTC. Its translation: CSAIEETQYF.

The CDR3, as DNA: TGTGCCAGCAAAAGGGAGATGGATACGCAGTATTTT. Its protein is CASKREMDTQYF. V usage is TRBV7-9 and J usage is TRBJ2-3, with D possibly matching TRBD2 (5 bases). Germline CDR1 is SEHNR and CDR2 is FQNEAQ (reference sequence). This CDR3 has 12 residues. The ends were cut back, 7 bases at V and 6 bases at J, with 11 bases in the middle.

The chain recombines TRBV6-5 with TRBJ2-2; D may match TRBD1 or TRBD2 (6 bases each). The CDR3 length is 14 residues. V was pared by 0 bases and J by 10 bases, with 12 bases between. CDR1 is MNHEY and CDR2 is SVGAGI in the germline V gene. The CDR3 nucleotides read TGTGCCAGCAGTTACTCGACGGGGGCGGTGGAGCTGTTTTTT. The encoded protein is CASSYSTGAVELFF.

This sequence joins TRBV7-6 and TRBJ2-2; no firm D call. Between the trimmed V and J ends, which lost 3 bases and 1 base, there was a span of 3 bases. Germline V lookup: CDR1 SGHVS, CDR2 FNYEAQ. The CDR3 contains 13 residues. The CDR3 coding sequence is TGTGCCAGCAGCTTGGGGAACACCGGGGAGCTGTTTTTT. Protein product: CASSLGNTGELFF.

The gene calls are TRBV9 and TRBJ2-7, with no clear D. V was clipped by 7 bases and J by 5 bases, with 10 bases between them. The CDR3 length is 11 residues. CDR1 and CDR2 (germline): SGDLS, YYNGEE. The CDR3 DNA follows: TGTGCCAGCGAAGTGATCCACGAGCAGTACTTC. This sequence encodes CASEVIHEQYF.

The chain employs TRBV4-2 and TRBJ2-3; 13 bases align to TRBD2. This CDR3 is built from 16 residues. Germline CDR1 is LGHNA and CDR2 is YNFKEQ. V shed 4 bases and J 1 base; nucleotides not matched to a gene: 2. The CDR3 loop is CASSLTSGGGTDTQYF. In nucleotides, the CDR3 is TGTGCCAGCAGCCTCACTAGCGGGGGGGGCACAGATACGCAGTATTTT.

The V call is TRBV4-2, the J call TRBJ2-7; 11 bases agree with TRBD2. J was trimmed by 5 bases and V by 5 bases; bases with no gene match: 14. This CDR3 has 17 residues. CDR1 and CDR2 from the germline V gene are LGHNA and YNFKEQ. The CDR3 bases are TGTGCCAGCAGCACTCAGGGGCTAGCGGGGGGAAGCGACGAGCAGTACTTC. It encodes CASSTQGLAGGSDEQYF.

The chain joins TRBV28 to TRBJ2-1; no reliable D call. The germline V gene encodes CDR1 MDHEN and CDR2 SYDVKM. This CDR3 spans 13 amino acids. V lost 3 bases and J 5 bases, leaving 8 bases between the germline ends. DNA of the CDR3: TGTGCCAGCAGTTTCCGCCCCAACAATGAGCAGTTCTTC. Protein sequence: CASSFRPNNEQFF.

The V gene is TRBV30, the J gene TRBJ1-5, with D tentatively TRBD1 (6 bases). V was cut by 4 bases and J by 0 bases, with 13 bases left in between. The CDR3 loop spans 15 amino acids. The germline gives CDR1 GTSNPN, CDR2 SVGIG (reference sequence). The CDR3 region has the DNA TGTGCCTGGAACTTAGGGGGTAGTAGCAATCAGCCCCAGCATTTT. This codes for CAWNLGGSSNQPQHF.

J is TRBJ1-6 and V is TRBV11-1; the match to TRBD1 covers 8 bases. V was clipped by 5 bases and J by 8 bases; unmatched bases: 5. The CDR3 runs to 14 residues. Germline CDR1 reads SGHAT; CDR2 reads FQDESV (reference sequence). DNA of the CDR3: TGTGCCAGCAGCCGGGGACAGGAAGATTCACCCCTCCACTTT. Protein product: CASSRGQEDSPLHF.

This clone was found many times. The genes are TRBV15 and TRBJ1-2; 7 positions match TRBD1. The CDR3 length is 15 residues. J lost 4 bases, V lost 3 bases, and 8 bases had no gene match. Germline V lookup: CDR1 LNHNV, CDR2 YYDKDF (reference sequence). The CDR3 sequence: CATSSTTGMGYGYTF. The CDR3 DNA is TGTGCCACCAGCAGCACGACAGGGATGGGCTATGGCTACACCTTC.

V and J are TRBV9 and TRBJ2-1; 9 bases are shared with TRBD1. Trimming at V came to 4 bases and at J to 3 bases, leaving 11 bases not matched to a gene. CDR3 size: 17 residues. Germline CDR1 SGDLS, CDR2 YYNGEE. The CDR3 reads CASSPQRQGGLYNEQFF. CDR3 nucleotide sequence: TGTGCCAGCAGCCCGCAGCGACAGGGGGGGCTCTACAATGAGCAGTTCTTC.

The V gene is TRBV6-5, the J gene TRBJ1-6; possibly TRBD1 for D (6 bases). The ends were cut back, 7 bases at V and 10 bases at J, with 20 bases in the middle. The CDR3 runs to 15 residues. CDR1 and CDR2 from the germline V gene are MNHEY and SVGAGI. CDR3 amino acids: CASTLISGAASPLHF. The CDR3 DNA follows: TGTGCCAGCACCCTAATTTCAGGGGCGGCCTCACCCCTCCACTTT.

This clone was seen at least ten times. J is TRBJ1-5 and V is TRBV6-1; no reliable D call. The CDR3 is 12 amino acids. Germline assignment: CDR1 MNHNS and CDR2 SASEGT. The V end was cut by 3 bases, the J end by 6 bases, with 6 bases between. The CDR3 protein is CASSERGQPQHF. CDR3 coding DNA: TGTGCCAGCAGTGAGCGGGGTCAGCCCCAGCATTTT.

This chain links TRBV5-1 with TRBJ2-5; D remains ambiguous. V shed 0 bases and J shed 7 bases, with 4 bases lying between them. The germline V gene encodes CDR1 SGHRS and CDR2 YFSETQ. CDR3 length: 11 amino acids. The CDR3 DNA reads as TGCGCCAGCAGCTTGGAGGGGACCCAGTACTTC. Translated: CASSLEGTQYF.

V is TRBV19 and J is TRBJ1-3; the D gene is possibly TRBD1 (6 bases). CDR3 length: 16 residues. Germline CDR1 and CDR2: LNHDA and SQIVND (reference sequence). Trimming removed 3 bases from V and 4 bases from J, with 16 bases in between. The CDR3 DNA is TGTGCCAGTAGTATCTACTATGGGGACATCGGAAACACCATATATTTT. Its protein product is CASSIYYGDIGNTIYF.

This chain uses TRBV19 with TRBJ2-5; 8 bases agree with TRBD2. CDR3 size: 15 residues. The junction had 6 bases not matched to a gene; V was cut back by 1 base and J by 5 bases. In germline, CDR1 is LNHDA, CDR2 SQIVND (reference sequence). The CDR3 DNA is TGTGCCAGTAGTATAGGCCCACTAGCGGAGGAGACCCAGTACTTC. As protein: CASSIGPLAEETQYF.

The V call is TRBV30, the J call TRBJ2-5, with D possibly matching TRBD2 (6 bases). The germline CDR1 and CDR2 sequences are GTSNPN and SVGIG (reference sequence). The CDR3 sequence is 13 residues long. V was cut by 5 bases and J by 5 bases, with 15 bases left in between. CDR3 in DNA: TGTGCCTGGGAGGGAGGTGGGATGGAGACCCAGTACTTC. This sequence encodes CAWEGGGMETQYF.

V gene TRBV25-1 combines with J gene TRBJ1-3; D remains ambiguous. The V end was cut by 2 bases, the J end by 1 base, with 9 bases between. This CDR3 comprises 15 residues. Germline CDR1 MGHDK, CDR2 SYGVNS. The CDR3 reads CASSEGRASGNTIYF. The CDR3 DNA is TGTGCCAGCAGTGAAGGTCGGGCGTCTGGAAACACCATATATTTT.

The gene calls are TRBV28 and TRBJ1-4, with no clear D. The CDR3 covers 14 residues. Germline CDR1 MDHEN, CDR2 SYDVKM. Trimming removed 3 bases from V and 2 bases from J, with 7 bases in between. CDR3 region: CASSFVSTNEKLFF. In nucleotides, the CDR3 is TGTGCCAGCAGTTTCGTGTCTACTAATGAAAAACTGTTTTTT. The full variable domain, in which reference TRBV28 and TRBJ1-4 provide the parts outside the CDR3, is DVKVTQSSRYLVKRTGEKVFLECVQDMDHENMFWYRQDPGLGLRLIYFSYDVKMKEKGDIPEGYSVSREKKERFSLILESASTNQTSMYLCASSFVSTNEKLFFGSGTQLSVL.

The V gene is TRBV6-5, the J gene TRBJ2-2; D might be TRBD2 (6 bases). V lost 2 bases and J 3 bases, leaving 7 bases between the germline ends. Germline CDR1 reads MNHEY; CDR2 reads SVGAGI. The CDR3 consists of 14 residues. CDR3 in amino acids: CASSYTGDTGELFF. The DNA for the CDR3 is TGTGCCAGCAGTTACACGGGAGACACCGGGGAGCTGTTTTTT.